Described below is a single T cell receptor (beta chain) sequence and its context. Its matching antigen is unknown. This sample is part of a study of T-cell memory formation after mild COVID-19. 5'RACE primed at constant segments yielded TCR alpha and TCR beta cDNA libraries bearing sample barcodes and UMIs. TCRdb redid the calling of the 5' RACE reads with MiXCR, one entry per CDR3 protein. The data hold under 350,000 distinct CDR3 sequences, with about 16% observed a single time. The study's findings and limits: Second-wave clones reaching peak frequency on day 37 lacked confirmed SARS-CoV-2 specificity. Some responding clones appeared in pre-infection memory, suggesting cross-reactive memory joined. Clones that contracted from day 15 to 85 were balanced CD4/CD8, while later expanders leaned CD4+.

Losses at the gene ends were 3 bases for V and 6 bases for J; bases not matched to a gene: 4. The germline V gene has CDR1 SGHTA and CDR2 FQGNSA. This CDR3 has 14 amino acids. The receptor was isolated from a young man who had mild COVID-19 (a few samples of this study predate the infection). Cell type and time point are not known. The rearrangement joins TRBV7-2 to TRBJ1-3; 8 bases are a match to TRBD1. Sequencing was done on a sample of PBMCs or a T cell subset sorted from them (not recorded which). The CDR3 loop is CASSLSGGENTIYF. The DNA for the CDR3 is TGTGCCAGCAGCTTGTCAGGGGGCGAAAACACCATATATTTT. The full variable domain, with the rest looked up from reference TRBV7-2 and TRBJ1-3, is GAGVSQSPSNKVTEKGKDVELRCDPISGHTALYWYRQSLGQGLEFLIYFQGNSAPDKSGLPSDRFSAERTGGSVSTLTIQRTQQEDSAVYLCASSLSGGENTIYFGEGSWLTVV.